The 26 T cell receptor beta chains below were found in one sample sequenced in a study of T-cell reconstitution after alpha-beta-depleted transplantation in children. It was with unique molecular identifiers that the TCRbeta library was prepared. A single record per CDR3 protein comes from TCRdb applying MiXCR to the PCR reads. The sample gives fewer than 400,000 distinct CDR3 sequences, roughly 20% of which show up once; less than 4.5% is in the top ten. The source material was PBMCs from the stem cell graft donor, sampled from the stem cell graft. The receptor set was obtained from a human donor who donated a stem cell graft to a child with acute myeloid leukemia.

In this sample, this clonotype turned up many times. The CDR3 loop is CSASVGTGFKFF. The CDR3 nucleotides read TGCAGTGCTAGTGTCGGGACAGGTTTTAAGTTCTTC. The chain carries TRBV20-1 and TRBJ2-1, with TRBD1 matching 8 bases. From germline, CDR1 is DFQATT and CDR2 SNEGSKA (reference sequence). Trimming removed 3 bases from V and 14 bases from J; junction bases left unmatched: 9. The CDR3 sequence is 12 residues long.

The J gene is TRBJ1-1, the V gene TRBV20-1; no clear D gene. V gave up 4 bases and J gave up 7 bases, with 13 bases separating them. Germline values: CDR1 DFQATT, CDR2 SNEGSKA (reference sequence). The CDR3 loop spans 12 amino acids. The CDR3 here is CSANTDRDEAFF. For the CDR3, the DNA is TGCAGTGCTAACACAGATCGGGATGAAGCTTTCTTT.

Written as DNA, the CDR3 is TGTGCCAGCAGCTCCGGGGAGGCAGAGACCCAGTACTTC. This translates into CASSSGEAETQYF. The rearrangement uses TRBV7-9 and TRBJ2-5; TRBD2 is a possible D gene (6 bases). V lost 4 bases to trimming and J lost 4 bases, with 10 bases between them. The CDR3 contains 13 residues. The germline CDR1 and CDR2 sequences are SEHNR and FQNEAQ (reference sequence).

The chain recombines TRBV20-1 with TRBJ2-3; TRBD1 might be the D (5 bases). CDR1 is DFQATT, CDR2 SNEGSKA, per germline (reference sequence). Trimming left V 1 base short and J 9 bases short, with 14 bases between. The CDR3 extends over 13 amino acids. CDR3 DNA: TGCAGTGCTAGAGGGGGCGGACGAGGAACGCAGTATTTT. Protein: CSARGGGRGTQYF.

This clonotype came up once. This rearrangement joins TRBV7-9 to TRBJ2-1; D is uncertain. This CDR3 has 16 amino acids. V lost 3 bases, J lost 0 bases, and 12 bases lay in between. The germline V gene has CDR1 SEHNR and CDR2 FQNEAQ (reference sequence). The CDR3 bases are TGTGCCAGCAGCTTCCCATTATCGAGCTCCTACAATGAGCAGTTCTTC. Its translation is CASSFPLSSSYNEQFF.

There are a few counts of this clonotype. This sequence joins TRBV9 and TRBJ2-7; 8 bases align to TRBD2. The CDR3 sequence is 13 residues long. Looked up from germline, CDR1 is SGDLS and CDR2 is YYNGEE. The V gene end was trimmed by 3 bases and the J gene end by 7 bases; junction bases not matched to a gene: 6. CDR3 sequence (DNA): TGTGCCAGCAGCGACGGACTAGCTGGGGAGCAGTACTTC. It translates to CASSDGLAGEQYF.

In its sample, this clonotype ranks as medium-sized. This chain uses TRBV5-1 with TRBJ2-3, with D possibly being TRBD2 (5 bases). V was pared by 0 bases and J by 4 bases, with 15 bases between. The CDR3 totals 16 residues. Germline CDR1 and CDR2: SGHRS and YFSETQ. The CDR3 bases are TGCGCCAGCAGCTTGGGAGACGGACTTCGCGCAGATACGCAGTATTTT. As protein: CASSLGDGLRADTQYF.

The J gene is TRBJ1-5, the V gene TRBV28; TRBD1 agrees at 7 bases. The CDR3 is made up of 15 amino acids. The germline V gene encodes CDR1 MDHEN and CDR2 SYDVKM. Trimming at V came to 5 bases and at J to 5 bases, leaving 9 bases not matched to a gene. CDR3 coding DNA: TGTGCCAGCAGTCCCTTTGGGGACAGACATCAGCCCCAGCATTTT. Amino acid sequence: CASSPFGDRHQPQHF.

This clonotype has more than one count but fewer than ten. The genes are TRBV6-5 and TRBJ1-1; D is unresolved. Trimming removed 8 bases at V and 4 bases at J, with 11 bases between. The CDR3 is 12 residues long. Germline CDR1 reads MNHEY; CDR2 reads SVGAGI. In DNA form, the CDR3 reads TGTGCCAGCGGGCGCGGCAGCACTGAAGCTTTCTTT. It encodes CASGRGSTEAFF.

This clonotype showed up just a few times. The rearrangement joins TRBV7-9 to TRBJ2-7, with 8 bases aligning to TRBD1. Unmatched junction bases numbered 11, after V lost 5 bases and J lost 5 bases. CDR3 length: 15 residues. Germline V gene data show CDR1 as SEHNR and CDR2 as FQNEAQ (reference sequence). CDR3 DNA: TGTGCCAGCAGCGTACTCGGACAGGGTATAGACGAGCAGTACTTC. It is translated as CASSVLGQGIDEQYF.

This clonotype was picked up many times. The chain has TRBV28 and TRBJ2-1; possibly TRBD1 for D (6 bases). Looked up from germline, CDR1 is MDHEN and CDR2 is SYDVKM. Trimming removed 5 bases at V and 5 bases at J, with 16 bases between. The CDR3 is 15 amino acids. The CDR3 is CASSTPDSLDNEQFF. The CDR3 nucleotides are TGTGCCAGCAGTACCCCGGACAGCTTAGACAATGAGCAGTTCTTC.

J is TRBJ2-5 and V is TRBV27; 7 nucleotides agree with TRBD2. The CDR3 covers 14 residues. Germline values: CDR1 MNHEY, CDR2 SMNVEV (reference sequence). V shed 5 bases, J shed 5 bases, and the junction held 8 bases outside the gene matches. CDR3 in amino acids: CASSPRTRVETQYF. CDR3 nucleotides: TGTGCCAGCAGTCCCAGGACTAGGGTGGAGACCCAGTACTTC.

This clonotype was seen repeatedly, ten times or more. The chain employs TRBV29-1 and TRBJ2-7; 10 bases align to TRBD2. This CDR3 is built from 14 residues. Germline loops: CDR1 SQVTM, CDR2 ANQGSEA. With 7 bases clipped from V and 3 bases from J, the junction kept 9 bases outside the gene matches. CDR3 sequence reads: CSALSSGSLYEQYF. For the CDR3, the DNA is TGCAGCGCGCTATCTAGCGGGAGTCTCTACGAGCAGTACTTC.

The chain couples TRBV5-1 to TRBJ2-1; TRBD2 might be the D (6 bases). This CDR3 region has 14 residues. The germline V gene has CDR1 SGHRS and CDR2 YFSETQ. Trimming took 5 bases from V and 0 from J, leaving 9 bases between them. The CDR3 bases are TGCGCCAGCAGTGTAGCGGCCTCCTACAATGAGCAGTTCTTC. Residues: CASSVAASYNEQFF.

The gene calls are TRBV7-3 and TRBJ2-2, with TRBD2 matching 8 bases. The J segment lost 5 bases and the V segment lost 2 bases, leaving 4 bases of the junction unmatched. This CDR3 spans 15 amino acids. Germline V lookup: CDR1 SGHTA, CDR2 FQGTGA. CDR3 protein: CASSLRAGETGELFF. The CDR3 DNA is TGTGCCAGCAGCTTACGAGCGGGAGAAACCGGGGAGCTGTTTTTT.

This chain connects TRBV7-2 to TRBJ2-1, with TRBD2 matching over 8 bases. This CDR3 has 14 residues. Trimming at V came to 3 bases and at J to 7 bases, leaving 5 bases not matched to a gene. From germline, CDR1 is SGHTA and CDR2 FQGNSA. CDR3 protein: CASSFSGKTNEQFF. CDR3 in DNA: TGTGCCAGCAGCTTTAGCGGGAAGACGAATGAGCAGTTCTTC.

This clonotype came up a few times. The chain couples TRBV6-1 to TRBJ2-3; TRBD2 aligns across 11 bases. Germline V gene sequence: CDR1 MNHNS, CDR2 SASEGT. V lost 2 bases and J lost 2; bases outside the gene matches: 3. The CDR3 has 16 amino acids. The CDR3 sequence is CASSEWGLADTDTQYF. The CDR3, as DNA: TGTGCCAGCAGTGAATGGGGACTAGCGGACACAGATACGCAGTATTTT.

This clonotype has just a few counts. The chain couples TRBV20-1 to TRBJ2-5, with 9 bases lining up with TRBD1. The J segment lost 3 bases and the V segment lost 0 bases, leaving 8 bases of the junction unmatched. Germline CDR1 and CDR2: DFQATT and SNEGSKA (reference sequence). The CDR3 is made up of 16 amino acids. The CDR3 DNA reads TGCAGTGCTAGAGATAGGTTAACAGGGGGCGAAGAGACCCAGTACTTC. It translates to CSARDRLTGGEETQYF.

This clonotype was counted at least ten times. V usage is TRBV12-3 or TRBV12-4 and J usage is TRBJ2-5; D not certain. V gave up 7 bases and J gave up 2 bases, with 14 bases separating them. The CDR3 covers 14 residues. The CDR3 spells CASTHIMRQETQYF. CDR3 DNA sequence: TGTGCCAGCACCCACATTATGAGGCAAGAGACCCAGTACTTC.

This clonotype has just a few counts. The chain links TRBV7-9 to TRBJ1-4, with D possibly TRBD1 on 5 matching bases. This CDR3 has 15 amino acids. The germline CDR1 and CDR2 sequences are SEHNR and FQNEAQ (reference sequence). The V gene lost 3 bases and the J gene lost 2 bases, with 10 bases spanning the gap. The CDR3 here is CASSLGGTTNEKLFF. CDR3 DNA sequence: TGTGCCAGCAGCTTGGGAGGGACCACTAATGAAAAACTGTTTTTT.

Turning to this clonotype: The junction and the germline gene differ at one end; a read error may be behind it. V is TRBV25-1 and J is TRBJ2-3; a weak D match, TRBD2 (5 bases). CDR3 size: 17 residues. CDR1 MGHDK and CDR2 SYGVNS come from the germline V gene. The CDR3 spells CASSECSPEDCTNTQYF. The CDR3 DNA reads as TGTGCCAGCAGTGAATGCTCCCCCGAGGACTGCACAAATACGCAGTATTTT.

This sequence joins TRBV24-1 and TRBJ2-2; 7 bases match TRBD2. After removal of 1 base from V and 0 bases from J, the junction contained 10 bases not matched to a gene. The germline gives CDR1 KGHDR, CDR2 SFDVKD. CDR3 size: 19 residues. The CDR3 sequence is CATSDFWTGTTSNTGELFF. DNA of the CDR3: TGTGCCACCAGTGATTTTTGGACCGGGACTACATCGAACACCGGGGAGCTGTTTTTT.

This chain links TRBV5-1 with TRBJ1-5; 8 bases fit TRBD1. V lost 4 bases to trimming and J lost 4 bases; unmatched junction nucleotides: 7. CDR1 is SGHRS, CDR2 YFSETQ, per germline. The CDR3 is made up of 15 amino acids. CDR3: CASSLRTGQNQPQHF. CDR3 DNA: TGCGCCAGCAGCCTACGGACAGGGCAGAATCAGCCCCAGCATTTT.

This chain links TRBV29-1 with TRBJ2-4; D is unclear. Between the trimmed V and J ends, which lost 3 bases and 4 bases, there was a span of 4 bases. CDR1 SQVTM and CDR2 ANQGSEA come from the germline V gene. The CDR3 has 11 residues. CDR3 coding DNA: TGCAGCGTTGATGATAAAAACATTCAGTACTTC. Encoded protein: CSVDDKNIQYF.

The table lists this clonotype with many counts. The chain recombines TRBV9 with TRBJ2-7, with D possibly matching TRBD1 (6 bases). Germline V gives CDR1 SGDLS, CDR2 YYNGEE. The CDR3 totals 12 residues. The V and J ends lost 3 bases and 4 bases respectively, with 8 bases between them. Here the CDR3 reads CASSATGYEQYF. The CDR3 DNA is TGTGCCAGCAGCGCGACAGGTTACGAGCAGTACTTC.

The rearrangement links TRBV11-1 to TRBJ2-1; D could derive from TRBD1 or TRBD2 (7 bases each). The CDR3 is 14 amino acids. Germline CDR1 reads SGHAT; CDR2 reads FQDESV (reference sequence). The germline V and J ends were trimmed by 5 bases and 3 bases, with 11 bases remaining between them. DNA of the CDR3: TGTGCCAGCAGCGACAGGGAGGGCTACAATGAGCAGTTCTTC. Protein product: CASSDREGYNEQFF.